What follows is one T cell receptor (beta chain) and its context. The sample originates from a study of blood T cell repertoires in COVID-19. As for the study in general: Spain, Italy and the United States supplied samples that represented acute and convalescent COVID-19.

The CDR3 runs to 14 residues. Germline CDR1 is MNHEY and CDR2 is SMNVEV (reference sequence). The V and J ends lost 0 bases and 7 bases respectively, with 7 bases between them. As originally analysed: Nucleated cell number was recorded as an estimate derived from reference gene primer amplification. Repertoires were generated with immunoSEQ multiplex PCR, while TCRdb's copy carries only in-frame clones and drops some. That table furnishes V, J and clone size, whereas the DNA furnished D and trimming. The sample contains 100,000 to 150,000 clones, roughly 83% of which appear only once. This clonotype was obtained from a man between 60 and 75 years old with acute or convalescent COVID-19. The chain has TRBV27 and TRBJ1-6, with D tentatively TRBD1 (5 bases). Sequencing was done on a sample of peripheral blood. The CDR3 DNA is TGTGCCAGCAGTTTATCGACAGAAAATTCACCCCTCCACTTT. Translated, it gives CASSLSTENSPLHF.